This is a list of T cell receptor beta chains from one sample in a study of T cells in Graves' hyperthyroidism and ophthalmopathy. TCRdb re-called the multiplex PCR reads with MiXCR, one entry per CDR3 protein. Seen here are about 300,000 distinct CDR3 sequences, around a sixth observed once, and the top ten hold roughly 31%. The sequenced sample was blood. These receptors all come from a young man with Graves' hyperthyroidism. The CDR3 runs from the conserved cysteine through the conserved F or W.

V,length,CDR3
TRBV6-1,14,CASSDRGSGIRKFF
TRBV28,11,CASSFAGKLFF
TRBV19,13,CASRIQGAGEQYF
TRBV24-1,15,CATSDSPRSWDTQYF
TRBV7-2,15,CASSLTGGVGQPQHF
TRBV12-3/TRBV12-4,17,CASSPLGSGSLLPGYTF
TRBV5-4,16,CASSTRRPSGSGEQYF
TRBV5-1,16,CASSSDLTGVGSPLHF
TRBV6-5,11,CASSYLGEQFF
TRBV9,16,CASSVIALAGGNEQFF
TRBV7-8,18,CASSSYIGPDGYNQPQHF
TRBV6-1,15,CASRRSGRLGDTQYF
TRBV7-7,15,CASTPLGTTTGELFF
TRBV29-1,16,CSVEADRGRDTGELFF
TRBV2,16,CASMEAVPEPNEKLFF
TRBV11-2,16,CASSPPSGRAYNEQFF
TRBV7-9,17,CASSFPQTGPYQETQYF
TRBV5-1,14,CASSLFTSGNEQFF
TRBV14,15,CASSQDLGGIETQYF
TRBV19,18,CASPDLDRGQLRAGELFF
TRBV10-3,13,CAISDRGGNGYTF
TRBV4-1,18,CASSQGLGDRLWNQPQHF
TRBV28,15,CASSLSTSRGYGYTF
TRBV6-4,14,CASSPDYSGNTIYF
TRBV5-1,14,CASSLGYGDTEAFF
TRBV6-1,13,CASSSQSQETQYF
TRBV7-3,16,CASSFTSGRFQETQYF
TRBV27,13,CASKAGVSYEQYF
TRBV30,14,CAWSQGRSQETQYF
TRBV7-6,14,CASSLGNKNTEAFF
TRBV7-2,18,CASSLELTSGIRTDTQYF
TRBV19,13,CASRGLAEETQYF
TRBV29-1,15,CSVENRGRGHNEQFF
TRBV11-1,13,CASSLTGTETQYF
TRBV5-1,14,CASRPRDWKETQYF
TRBV5-1,14,CASSWTQGQETQYF
TRBV6-8,18,CASILRGPPASSYNEQFF
TRBV6-2/TRBV6-3,20,CASSYSPQEGPPAWDSPLHF
TRBV28,16,CASSPSIGTGNYEQYF
TRBV5-1,14,CASSSDGTSYEQYF
TRBV29-1,15,CSVRPSGTSADEQFF
TRBV20-1,13,CSANNRALAEAFF
TRBV10-2,11,CASSLGLEAFF
TRBV5-1,16,CASSPGVQGDQETQYF
TRBV6-1,15,CASSPTQGGSTEAFF
TRBV7-9,15,CASSLISFEQETQYF
TRBV24-1,13,CATSLGSTDTQYF
TRBV20-1,13,CSATTGGRNIQYF
TRBV6-5,13,CASSYWEGNEQFF
TRBV5-1,14,CASSRDRPNTEAFF
TRBV4-1,14,CASSHDGRTDTQYF
TRBV9,13,CASSTQGSYGYTF
TRBV9,12,CASEQGSYEQYF